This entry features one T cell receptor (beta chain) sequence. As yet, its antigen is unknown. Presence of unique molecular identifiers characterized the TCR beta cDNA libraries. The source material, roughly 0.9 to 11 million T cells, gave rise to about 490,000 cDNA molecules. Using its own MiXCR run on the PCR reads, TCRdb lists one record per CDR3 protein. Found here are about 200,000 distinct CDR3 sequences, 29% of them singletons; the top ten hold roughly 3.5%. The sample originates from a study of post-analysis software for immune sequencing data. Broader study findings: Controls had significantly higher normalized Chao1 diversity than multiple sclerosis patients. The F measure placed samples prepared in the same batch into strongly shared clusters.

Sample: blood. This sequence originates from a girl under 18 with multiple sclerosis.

Written as DNA, the CDR3 is TGTGCCACCAGCAGAGATACAGCGGCAGGGAATTCACCCCTCCACTTT. Protein: CATSRDTAAGNSPLHF. The J gene is TRBJ1-6, the V gene TRBV15, with a weak D call TRBD1 (5 bases). In germline, CDR1 is LNHNV, CDR2 YYDKDF (reference sequence). The CDR3 runs to 16 residues. V shed 0 bases and J shed 7 bases, with 13 bases lying between them.